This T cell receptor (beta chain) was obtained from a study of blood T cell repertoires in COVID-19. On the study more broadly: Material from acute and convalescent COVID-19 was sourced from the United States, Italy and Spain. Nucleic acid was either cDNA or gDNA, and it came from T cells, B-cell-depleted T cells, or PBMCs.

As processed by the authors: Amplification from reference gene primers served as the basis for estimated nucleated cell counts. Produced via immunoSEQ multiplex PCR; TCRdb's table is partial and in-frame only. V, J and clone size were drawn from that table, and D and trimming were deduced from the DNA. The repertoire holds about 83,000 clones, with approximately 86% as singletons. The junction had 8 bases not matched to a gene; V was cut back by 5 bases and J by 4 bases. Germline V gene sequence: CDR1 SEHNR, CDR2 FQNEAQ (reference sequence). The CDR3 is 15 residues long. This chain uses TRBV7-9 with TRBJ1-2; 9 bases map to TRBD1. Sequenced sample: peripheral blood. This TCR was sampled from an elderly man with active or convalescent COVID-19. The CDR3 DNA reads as TGTGCCAGCAGCCCGAGACAGGGGGGGATCTATGGCTACACCTTC. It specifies CASSPRQGGIYGYTF.